The T cell receptor beta chain described here comes from a study of blood T cell repertoires in COVID-19. Study as a whole: T cells, B-cell-depleted T cells, or PBMCs provided the cDNA or gDNA that served as material.

In the authors' methods: Reference gene primer amplification in the assay estimated nucleated cell counts. Assay: immunoSEQ multiplex PCR; the TCRdb copy retains only in-frame clones and omits some. V and J calls and clone size are given by that table; D and trimming were obtained from the DNA. The sample holds tens of thousands of clones, about 74% seen once. CDR3 length: 15 residues. The V and J ends lost 0 bases and 6 bases respectively, with 14 bases between them. The V gene's germline CDR1 is LGHNA and CDR2 YSLEER. Seattle cases were enrolled at active infection and followed longitudinally. Sequenced material: peripheral blood. This clonotype was obtained from a man aged 65 to 85 with COVID-19, enrolled during active disease. J is TRBJ1-1 and V is TRBV4-3; TRBD1 might be the D (5 bases). The CDR3 DNA sequence: TGCGCCAGCAGCCAAGATCAGGGAGGGTTCGCTGAAGCTTTCTTT. Translating gives CASSQDQGGFAEAFF.